This paragraph covers one T cell receptor beta chain sequence. Antigen unknown. This sample was included in a study of shared clonotypes between healthy human individuals. Study-wide context: Each donor contributed plates that comprised three CD4 naive, three CD4 memory, two CD8 naive and one CD8 memory.

Whole-study results and caveats: Naive CD4 clonotypes overlapped across a handful of donors at about 5.3%.

Original processing methods: Filtering of immunoSEQ junctional sequences could not match full-length read filtering. Some clones are missing from TCRdb's copy, which holds only in-frame ones; the method was immunoSEQ multiplex PCR. V and J calls and clone size are as listed in that table; D and trimming were resolved from the DNA. The profile shows about 2.4 million clones, approximately 94% of them singletons. This CDR3 is built from 16 residues. Losses at the gene ends were 0 bases for V and 4 bases for J; bases not matched to a gene: 6. Looked up from germline, CDR1 is SGDLS and CDR2 is YYNGEE. The TCR originated in a man younger than 30 in good health. Some clones in this sample may be carry-over from other donors' samples. V is TRBV9 and J is TRBJ1-4; 7 positions match TRBD1. The sample taken for sequencing was naive CD4+ T cells from PBMCs. The subset was: CD45RA+ positively selected. The CDR3 loop is CASSVGRGTINEKLFF. CDR3 coding DNA: TGTGCCAGCAGCGTAGGCAGGGGGACCATTAATGAAAAACTGTTTTTT.